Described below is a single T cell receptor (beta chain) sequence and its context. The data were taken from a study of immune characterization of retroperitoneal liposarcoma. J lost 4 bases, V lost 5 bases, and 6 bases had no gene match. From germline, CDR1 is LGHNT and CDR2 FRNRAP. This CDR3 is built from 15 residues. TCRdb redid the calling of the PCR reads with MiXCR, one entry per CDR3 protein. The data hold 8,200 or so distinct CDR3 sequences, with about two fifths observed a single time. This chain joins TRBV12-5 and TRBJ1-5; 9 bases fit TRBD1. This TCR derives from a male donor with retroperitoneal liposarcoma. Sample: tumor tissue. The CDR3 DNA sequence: TGTGCTAGTGGTGGGGAGGGACAGGGAAATCAGCCCCAGCATTTT. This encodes CASGGEGQGNQPQHF.